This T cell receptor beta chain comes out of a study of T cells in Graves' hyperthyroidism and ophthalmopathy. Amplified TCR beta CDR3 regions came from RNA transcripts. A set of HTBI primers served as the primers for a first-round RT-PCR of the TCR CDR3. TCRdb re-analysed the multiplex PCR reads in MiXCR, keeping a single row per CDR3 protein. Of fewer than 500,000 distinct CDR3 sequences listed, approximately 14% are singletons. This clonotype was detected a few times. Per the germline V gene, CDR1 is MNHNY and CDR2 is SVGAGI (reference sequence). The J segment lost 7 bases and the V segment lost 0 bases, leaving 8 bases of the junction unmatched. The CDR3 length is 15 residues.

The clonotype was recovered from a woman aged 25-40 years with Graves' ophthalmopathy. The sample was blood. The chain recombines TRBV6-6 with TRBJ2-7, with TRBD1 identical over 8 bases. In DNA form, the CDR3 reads TGTGCCAGCAGTTACTCGATCCAGGGGGCGCGTGAGCAGTACTTC. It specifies CASSYSIQGAREQYF.